Shown below are 20 T cell receptor beta chains from a single sample sequenced in a study of vaccination effects on CD4 cells after COVID-19. Within the ViraFEST assay, antigen-specific CD4+ T cells underwent expansion with viral peptide pools prior to sequencing. When less than 11 days of culture had elapsed, CD4+ T cells were isolated. Each participant received a vaccine that was either BNT162b2 or mRNA-1273, given as two doses. The antigens these receptors bind are not known. Data came from immunoSEQ multiplex PCR; TCRdb stores just in-frame clones and leaves some out. The repertoire holds 64,000 or so clones, with 75% to 85% as singletons. This material consisted of CD4+ T cells from PBMCs cultured with HCoV-OC43 spike peptides, taken after COVID-19 vaccination. As to subset: HCoV-OC43 spike overlapping peptide pool stimulation. Receptor source: a human donor who received a COVID-19 vaccine.

This chain links TRBV14 with TRBJ2-2; 8 bases map to TRBD2. The CDR3 has 14 residues. Germline lookup yields CDR1 SGHDN and CDR2 FVKESK. The trim removed 9 bases at V and 4 bases at J, leaving 7 bases unmatched. The CDR3 loop reads CASQRGGRTGELFF. CDR3 nucleotides: TGTGCCAGTCAACGGGGGGGCCGCACCGGGGAGCTGTTTTTT.

This chain uses TRBV18 with TRBJ2-3; tentatively, D is TRBD2 (6 bases). The germline V gene encodes CDR1 KGHSH and CDR2 LQKENI. V gave up 5 bases and J gave up 8 bases, with 14 bases separating them. CDR3 length: 13 amino acids. CDR3 DNA sequence: TGTGCCAGCTCAAAAAAACCCGGGGGTACGCAGTATTTT. It translates to CASSKKPGGTQYF.

This chain connects TRBV5-1 to TRBJ1-2, with 8 positions matching TRBD1. The CDR3 spans 16 residues. The J segment lost 4 bases and the V segment lost 1 base, leaving 9 bases of the junction unmatched. The germline gives CDR1 SGHRS, CDR2 YFSETQ. CDR3 bases: TGCGCCAGCAGCTTGATAGGGACAGGTCTAAGCTATGGCTACACCTTC. Its translation is CASSLIGTGLSYGYTF.

This chain links TRBV30 with TRBJ1-2, with 9 nucleotides matching TRBD1. The CDR3 is made up of 14 amino acids. Germline V gene lookup returns CDR1 GTSNPN and CDR2 SVGIG (reference sequence). J gave up 8 bases and V 2 bases, and 9 bases lay outside the gene matches. The CDR3 DNA is TGTGCCTGGAGTACTACCGGGACAGGGCGAGGCTACACCTTC. Protein: CAWSTTGTGRGYTF.

The V gene is TRBV6-2 or TRBV6-3, the J gene TRBJ1-3; 7 bases align to TRBD1. The CDR3 loop spans 13 amino acids. Germline values: CDR1 MNHEY, CDR2 SVGEGT. With 6 bases clipped from V and 4 bases from J, the junction kept 3 bases outside the gene matches. The CDR3 spells CASSRTGGNTIYF. CDR3 sequence (DNA): TGTGCCAGCAGCCGGACAGGAGGAAACACCATATATTTT.

The rearrangement links TRBV6-1 to TRBJ1-2; D is uncertain. Looked up from germline, CDR1 is MNHNS and CDR2 is SASEGT. The CDR3 is 15 residues long. The V end lost 1 base, the J end lost 3 bases, and 12 bases lay between the germline ends. The CDR3 nucleotides are TGTGCCAGCAGTGAAGGATTGGCGGTCTACTATGGCTACACCTTC. Protein: CASSEGLAVYYGYTF.

The chain is built from TRBV5-1 and TRBJ2-1, with a tentative D call TRBD2 (6 bases). In germline, CDR1 is SGHRS, CDR2 YFSETQ. The CDR3 is 15 residues long. V lost 0 bases and J 5 bases, leaving 12 bases between the germline ends. CDR3 sequence: CASSLGQTSNNEQFF. The CDR3 DNA reads TGCGCCAGCAGCTTGGGGCAGACTAGTAACAATGAGCAGTTCTTC.

This chain links TRBV2 with TRBJ1-2, with D unclear. CDR1 is SNHLY, CDR2 FYNNEI, per germline. Trimming removed 6 bases from V and 8 bases from J, with 25 bases in between. The CDR3 runs 16 residues. The chain's CDR3 is CASRTLLGVDVEGYTF. DNA for the CDR3: TGTGCCAGCAGAACCCTTTTGGGAGTCGACGTAGAAGGCTACACCTTC.

The V call is TRBV12-3 or TRBV12-4, the J call TRBJ2-5, with 10 bases identical to TRBD2. The junction had 6 bases not matched to a gene; V was cut back by 10 bases and J by 4 bases. The CDR3 has 13 amino acids. The CDR3 DNA reads TGTGCCACTAGACTAGCGGGTTTAGAGACCCAGTACTTC. Residues: CATRLAGLETQYF.

By sample share, this clone is medium-sized. The rearrangement uses TRBV28 and TRBJ2-1; 10 bases agree with TRBD2. From germline, CDR1 is MDHEN and CDR2 SYDVKM. Losses at the gene ends were 4 bases for V and 5 bases for J; bases not matched to a gene: 8. CDR3 length equals 16 residues. CDR3: CASSSSGLAAHNEQFF. CDR3 in DNA: TGTGCCAGCAGTTCCTCCGGACTAGCGGCTCACAATGAGCAGTTCTTC.

The rearrangement joins TRBV30 to TRBJ1-2; D not certain. The CDR3 spans 11 residues. The germline gives CDR1 GTSNPN, CDR2 SVGIG (reference sequence). The V end lost 3 bases, the J end lost 6 bases, and 8 bases lay between the germline ends. This CDR3 is CAWSRGDGYTF. CDR3 coding DNA: TGTGCCTGGAGCCGTGGAGATGGCTACACCTTC.

The chain recombines TRBV9 with TRBJ1-2; D not resolved. V dropped 3 bases and J dropped 4 bases, with 19 bases sitting between them. The CDR3 contains 16 residues. Per the germline V gene, CDR1 is SGDLS and CDR2 is YYNGEE. DNA of the CDR3: TGTGCCAGCAGCGGACACCCGGGGTTGGTGTCCTATGGCTACACCTTC. Its translation is CASSGHPGLVSYGYTF.

The count of this clone is one. The CDR3 coding sequence is TGTGCCAGCAGTCCGGGGCCGATTTACGAGCAGTACGTC. This gives the protein CASSPGPIYEQYV. This sequence joins TRBV28 and TRBJ2-7; D is possibly TRBD1 or TRBD2 (5 bases each). Per germline, CDR1 MDHEN and CDR2 SYDVKM. The CDR3 loop spans 13 amino acids. Trimming pared 5 bases from V and 4 bases from J, leaving 12 bases between.

The chain employs TRBV6-5 and TRBJ2-3, with D perhaps TRBD1 (6 bases). Germline values: CDR1 MNHEY, CDR2 SVGAGI. The germline V and J ends were trimmed by 7 bases and 6 bases, with 14 bases remaining between them. This CDR3 is 13 amino acids long. The CDR3 DNA is TGTGCCAGCAATCGACAGGAGGCGGATACGCAGTATTTT. Its translation: CASNRQEADTQYF.

This chain connects TRBV7-9 to TRBJ1-3, with D maybe TRBD1 (6 bases). V was clipped by 10 bases and J by 2 bases, with 18 bases between them. From germline, CDR1 is SEHNR and CDR2 FQNEAQ (reference sequence). The CDR3 spans 15 residues. Here the CDR3 reads CAKGDGVEAGNTIYF. The CDR3 DNA sequence: TGTGCCAAGGGGGATGGTGTGGAAGCTGGAAACACCATATATTTT.

This chain connects TRBV7-8 to TRBJ2-2; possible D gene TRBD1, 6 bases. CDR1 and CDR2 (germline): SGHVS, FQNEAQ. V lost 5 bases to trimming and J lost 1 base, with 14 bases between them. This CDR3 is 16 amino acids long. The CDR3 reads CASSLGQALNTGELFF. The CDR3 DNA reads TGTGCCAGCAGCCTGGGACAAGCCTTGAACACCGGGGAGCTGTTTTTT. Using reference TRBV7-8 and TRBJ2-2 for the parts outside the CDR3, the full variable domain is GAGVSQSPRYKVAKRGQDVALRCDPISGHVSLFWYQQALGQGPEFLTYFQNEAQLDKSGLPSDRFFAERPEGSVSTLKIQRTQQEDSAVYLCASSLGQALNTGELFFGEGSRLTVL.

In its sample, this clone was seen once. The chain is built from TRBV30 and TRBJ1-1, with D uncertain. Trimming left V 2 bases short and J 0 bases short, with 13 bases between. This CDR3 is built from 15 residues. Germline V gene data show CDR1 as GTSNPN and CDR2 as SVGIG (reference sequence). DNA for the CDR3: TGTGCCTGGAGTTTGGGAGGCAGCCTGAACACTGAAGCTTTCTTT. Its translation is CAWSLGGSLNTEAFF.

V usage is TRBV11-2 and J usage is TRBJ2-2; 7 bases agree with TRBD2. Trimming at V came to 6 bases and at J to 4 bases, leaving 5 bases not matched to a gene. The germline V gene encodes CDR1 SGHAT and CDR2 FQNNGV. The CDR3 has 14 amino acids. CDR3 coding DNA: TGTGCCAGCAGGCTGGGAGGGCCCACCGGGGAGCTGTTTTTT. Encoded protein: CASRLGGPTGELFF.

The rearrangement joins TRBV5-6 to TRBJ1-1; D is uncertain. V was trimmed by 1 base and J by 2 bases, leaving 15 bases between them. The CDR3 has 16 amino acids. Germline CDR1 reads SGHDT; CDR2 reads YYEEEE. In nucleotides, the CDR3 is TGTGCCAGCAGCTTGCCAACTATCGATCTAAACACTGAAGCTTTCTTT. It encodes CASSLPTIDLNTEAFF.

This chain links TRBV7-2 with TRBJ1-3; 7 bases are shared with TRBD1. Germline CDR1 is SGHTA and CDR2 is FQGNSA. J gave up 1 base and V 3 bases, and 9 bases lay outside the gene matches. This CDR3 has 17 amino acids. The CDR3 sequence is CASSLRTTGVSGNTIYF. CDR3 nucleotide sequence: TGTGCCAGCAGCTTGAGGACCACAGGGGTTTCTGGAAACACCATATATTTT.